Sequencing of this TCR beta chain was carried out in a study of T-cell reconstitution after alpha-beta-depleted transplantation in children. Overall study results and limits: Approximately two months post-transplant, alpha-beta T cells reportedly originated from several hundred expanded graft clones.

A TCRbeta library incorporating unique molecular identifiers was prepared. TCRdb called the PCR reads again in MiXCR, with one record for every CDR3 protein. The sample has 140,000 or so distinct CDR3 sequences; 8% to 10% are singletons. V lost 7 bases, J lost 0 bases, and 16 bases lay in between. Germline V gene data show CDR1 as SGHRS and CDR2 as YFSETQ. The CDR3 sequence is 15 residues long. Worth noting for this clonotype: What it recognizes is unknown.

The V call is TRBV5-1, the J call TRBJ1-2, with D perhaps matching TRBD1 (6 bases). This material consisted of PBMCs, mostly from graft donor cells, taken 180 days after TCRalphabeta/CD19-depleted stem cell transplant. The clonotype was recovered from a female patient aged 2-15 years who had a stem cell transplant for congenital amegakaryocytic thrombocytopenia, so the T cells may come from the graft donor. CDR3 sequence (DNA): TGCGCCAGCTCGAAAGGGGCAGGGGCTAACTATGGCTACACCTTC. Its translation is CASSKGAGANYGYTF.